This record concerns one T cell receptor beta chain sequence. Data came from immunoSEQ multiplex PCR; TCRdb stores just in-frame clones and leaves some out. The sample carries over 150,000 clones, approximately 87% recorded once. This sample is part of a study of T cell responses to AZD1222 COVID-19 vaccine. Trimming took off 3 bases at V and 3 bases at J, with 14 bases between the two ends. The germline CDR1 and CDR2 sequences are KGHSH and LQKENI. This CDR3 has 15 residues. J is TRBJ1-2 and V is TRBV18; a weak D match, TRBD1 (5 bases). The sample in question was peripheral blood, obtained on day 0 of MenACWY control vaccination. The TCR sequence derives from an adult in good health. The DNA for the CDR3 is TGTGCCAGCTCACCCCAGGGAGGGGTTGACTATGGCTACACCTTC. It encodes CASSPQGGVDYGYTF.